The clone carrying this T cell receptor beta chain was seen just once. These data come from a study of cytotoxic CD8 clonotypes in ibrutinib-treated CLL. Turning to the study itself: Results showed approximately 25 partial and 2 complete responses; following median approximately 69 months, around 15 remained remitted, approximately 12 advanced. With a range of 6 to 36, the median treatment time before response samples were taken was around 12 months.

CDR1 and CDR2 (germline): MDHEN, SYDVKM. V was pared by 1 base and J by 6 bases, with 9 bases between. The CDR3 is made up of 13 amino acids. Profiled with immunoSEQ multiplex PCR; TCRdb holds only in-frame clones, not every one. The sample yields roughly 220,000 clones, roughly 65% seen once. The TCR comes from a human donor with chronic lymphocytic leukemia. The sample was PBMCs, taken after 12 months of ibrutinib treatment. This rearrangement joins TRBV28 to TRBJ1-1, with TRBD1 as a possible D gene (5 bases). CDR3 nucleotide sequence: TGTGCCAGCAGTTTATTACAGGTCTCTGAAGCTTTCTTT. Amino acids: CASSLLQVSEAFF.